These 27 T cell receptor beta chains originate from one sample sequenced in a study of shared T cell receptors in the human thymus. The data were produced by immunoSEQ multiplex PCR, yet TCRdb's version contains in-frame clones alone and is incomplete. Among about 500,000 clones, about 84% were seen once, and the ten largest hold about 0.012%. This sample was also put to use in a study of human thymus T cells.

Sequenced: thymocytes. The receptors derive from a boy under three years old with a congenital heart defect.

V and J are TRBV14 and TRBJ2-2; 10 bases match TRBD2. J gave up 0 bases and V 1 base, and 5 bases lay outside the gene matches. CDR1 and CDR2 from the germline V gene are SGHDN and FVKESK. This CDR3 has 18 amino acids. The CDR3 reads CASSQGTSGRSNTGELFF. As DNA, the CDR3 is TGTGCCAGCAGCCAAGGGACTAGCGGCCGTTCGAACACCGGGGAGCTGTTTTTT.

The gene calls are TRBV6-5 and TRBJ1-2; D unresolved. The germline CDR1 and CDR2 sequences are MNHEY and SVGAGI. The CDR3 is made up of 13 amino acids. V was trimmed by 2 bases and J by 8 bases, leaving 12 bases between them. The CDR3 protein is CASSYGQDCGYTF. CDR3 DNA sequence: TGTGCCAGCAGTTACGGGCAGGACTGCGGCTACACCTTC.

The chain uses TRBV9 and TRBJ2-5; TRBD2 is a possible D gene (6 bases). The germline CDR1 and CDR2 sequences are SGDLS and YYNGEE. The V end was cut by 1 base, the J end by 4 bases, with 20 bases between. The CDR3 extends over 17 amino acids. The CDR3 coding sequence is TGTGCCAGCAGCGTAACCGGCCCGGCAGCGGGTGTAGAGACCCAGTACTTC. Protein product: CASSVTGPAAGVETQYF.

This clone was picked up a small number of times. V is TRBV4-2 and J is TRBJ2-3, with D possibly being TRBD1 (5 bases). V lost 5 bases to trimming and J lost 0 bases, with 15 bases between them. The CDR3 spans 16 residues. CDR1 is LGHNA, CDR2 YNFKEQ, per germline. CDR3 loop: CASSSSRGTSTDTQYF. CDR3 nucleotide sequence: TGTGCCAGCAGCAGCTCTAGGGGAACTAGCACAGATACGCAGTATTTT.

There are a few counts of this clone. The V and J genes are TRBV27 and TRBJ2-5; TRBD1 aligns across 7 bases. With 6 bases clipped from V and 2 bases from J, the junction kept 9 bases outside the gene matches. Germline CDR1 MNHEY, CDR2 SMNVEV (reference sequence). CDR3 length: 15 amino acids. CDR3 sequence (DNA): TGTGCCAGCAGACCCACGGGACAGCCTCAAGAGACCCAGTACTTC. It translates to CASRPTGQPQETQYF.

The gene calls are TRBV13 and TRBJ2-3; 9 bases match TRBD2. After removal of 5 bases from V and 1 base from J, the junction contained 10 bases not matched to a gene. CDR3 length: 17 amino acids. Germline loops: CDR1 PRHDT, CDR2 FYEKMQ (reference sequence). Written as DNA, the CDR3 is TGTGCCAGCAGCCGGTCGGGCGGGAGGGGAGGCACAGATACGCAGTATTTT. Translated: CASSRSGGRGGTDTQYF.

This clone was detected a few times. CDR3 sequence reads: CASSPDRGHYGYTF. The CDR3 DNA follows: TGTGCCAGCAGCCCGGACAGGGGGCATTATGGCTACACCTTC. The chain uses TRBV5-4 and TRBJ1-2, with 11 nucleotides matching TRBD1. CDR1 is SGHNT, CDR2 YYREEE, per germline (reference sequence). The CDR3 runs 14 residues. J lost 5 bases, V lost 4 bases, and 4 bases had no gene match.

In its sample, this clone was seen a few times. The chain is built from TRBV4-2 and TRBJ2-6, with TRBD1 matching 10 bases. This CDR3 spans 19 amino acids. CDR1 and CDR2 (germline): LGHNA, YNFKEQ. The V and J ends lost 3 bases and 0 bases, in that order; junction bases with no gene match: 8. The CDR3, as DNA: TGTGCCAGCAGCCAGGAACCGGGACAGGGGAGCTCTGGGGCCAACGTCCTGACTTTC. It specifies CASSQEPGQGSSGANVLTF.

The CDR3 loop is CASSLLGGSGDTQYF. The CDR3 coding sequence is TGTGCCAGCAGCTTGCTTGGCGGCAGCGGAGATACGCAGTATTTT. The chain couples TRBV5-4 to TRBJ2-3, with a tentative D call TRBD2 (5 bases). Germline lookup yields CDR1 SGHNT and CDR2 YYREEE (reference sequence). The CDR3 is made up of 15 amino acids. V was cut by 1 base and J by 5 bases, with 14 bases left in between.

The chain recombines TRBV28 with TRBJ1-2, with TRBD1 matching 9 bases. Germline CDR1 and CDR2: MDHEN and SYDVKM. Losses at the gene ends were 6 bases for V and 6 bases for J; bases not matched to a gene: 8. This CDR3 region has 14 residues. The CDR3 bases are TGTGCCAGCAGCAGGACAGGGGAGACGGATGGCTACACCTTC. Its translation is CASSRTGETDGYTF.

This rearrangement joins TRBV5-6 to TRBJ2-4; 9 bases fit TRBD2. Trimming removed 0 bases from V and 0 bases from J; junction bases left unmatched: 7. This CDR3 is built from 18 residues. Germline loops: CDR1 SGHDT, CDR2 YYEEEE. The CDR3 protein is CASSLGRSGSVAKNIQYF. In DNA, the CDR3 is TGTGCCAGCAGCTTGGGGCGTAGCGGGAGTGTAGCCAAAAACATTCAGTACTTC.

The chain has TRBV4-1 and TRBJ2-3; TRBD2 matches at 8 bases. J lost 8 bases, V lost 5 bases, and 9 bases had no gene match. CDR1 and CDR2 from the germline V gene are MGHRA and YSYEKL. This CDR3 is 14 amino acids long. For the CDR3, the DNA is TGCGCCAGCAGCTCTCAGCGGGAGTCCGGTACGCAGTATTTT. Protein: CASSSQRESGTQYF.

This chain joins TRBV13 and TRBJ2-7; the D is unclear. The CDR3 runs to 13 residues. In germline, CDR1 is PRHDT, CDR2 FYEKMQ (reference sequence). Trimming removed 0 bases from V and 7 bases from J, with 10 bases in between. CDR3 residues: CASSLGRGTEQYF. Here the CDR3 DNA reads TGTGCCAGCAGCTTAGGGAGAGGCACGGAGCAGTACTTC.

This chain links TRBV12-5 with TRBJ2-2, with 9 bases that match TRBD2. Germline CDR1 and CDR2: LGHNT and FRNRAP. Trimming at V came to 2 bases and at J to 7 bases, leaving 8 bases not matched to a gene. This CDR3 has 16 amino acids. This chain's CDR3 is CASGLILAGSGGELFF. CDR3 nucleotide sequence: TGTGCTAGTGGTTTGATACTAGCGGGTTCTGGCGGGGAGCTGTTTTTT.

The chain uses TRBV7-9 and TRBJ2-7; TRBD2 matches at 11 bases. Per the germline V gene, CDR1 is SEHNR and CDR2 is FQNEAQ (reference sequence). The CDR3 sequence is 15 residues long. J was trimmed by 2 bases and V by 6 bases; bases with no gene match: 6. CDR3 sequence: CASSRGTSGTYEQYF. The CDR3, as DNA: TGTGCCAGCAGTCGAGGGACTAGCGGTACCTACGAGCAGTACTTC.

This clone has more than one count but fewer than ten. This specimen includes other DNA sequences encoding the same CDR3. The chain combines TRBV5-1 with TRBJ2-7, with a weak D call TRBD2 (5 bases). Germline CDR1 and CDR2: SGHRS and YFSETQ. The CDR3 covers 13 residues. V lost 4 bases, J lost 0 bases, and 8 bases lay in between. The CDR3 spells CASSLGSSYEQYF. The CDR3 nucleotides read TGCGCCAGCAGCCTAGGGAGCTCCTACGAGCAGTACTTC. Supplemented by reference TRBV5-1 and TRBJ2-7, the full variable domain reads KAGVTQTPRYLIKTRGQQVTLSCSPISGHRSVSWYQQTPGQGLQFLFEYFSETQRNKGNFPGRFSGRQFSNSRSEMNVSTLELGDSALYLCASSLGSSYEQYFGPGTRLTVT.

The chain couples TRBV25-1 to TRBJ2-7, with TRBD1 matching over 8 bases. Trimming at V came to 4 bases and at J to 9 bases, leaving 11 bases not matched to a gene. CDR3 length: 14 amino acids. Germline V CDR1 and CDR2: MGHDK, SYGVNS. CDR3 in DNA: TGTGCCAGCAGTGGCCGGGACAGGCGACTAAGGCAGTACTTC. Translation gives CASSGRDRRLRQYF.

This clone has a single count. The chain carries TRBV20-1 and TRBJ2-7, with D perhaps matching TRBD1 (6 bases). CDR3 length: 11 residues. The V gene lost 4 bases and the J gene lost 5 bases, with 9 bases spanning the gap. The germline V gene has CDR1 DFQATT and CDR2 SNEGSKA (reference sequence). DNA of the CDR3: TGCAGTGCTACCACAGGGAACGAGCAGTACTTC. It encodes CSATTGNEQYF.

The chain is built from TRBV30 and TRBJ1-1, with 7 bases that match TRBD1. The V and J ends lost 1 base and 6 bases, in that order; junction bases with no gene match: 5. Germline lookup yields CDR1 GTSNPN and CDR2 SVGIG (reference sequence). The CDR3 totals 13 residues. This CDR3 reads CAWSAGGQPEAFF. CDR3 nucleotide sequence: TGTGCCTGGAGTGCAGGGGGACAGCCTGAAGCTTTCTTT. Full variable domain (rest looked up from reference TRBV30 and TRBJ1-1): SQTIHQWPATLVQPVGSPLSLECTVEGTSNPNLYWYRQAAGRGLQLLFYSVGIGQISSEVPQNLSASRPQDRQFILSSKKLLLSDSGFYLCAWSAGGQPEAFFGQGTRLTVV.

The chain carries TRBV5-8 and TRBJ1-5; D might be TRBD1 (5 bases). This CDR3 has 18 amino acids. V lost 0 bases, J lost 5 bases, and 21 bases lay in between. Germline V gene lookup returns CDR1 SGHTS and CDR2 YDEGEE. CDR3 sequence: CASSLEVYPGLSDQPQHF. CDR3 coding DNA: TGTGCCAGCAGCTTGGAGGTTTACCCGGGACTCTCAGATCAGCCCCAGCATTTT. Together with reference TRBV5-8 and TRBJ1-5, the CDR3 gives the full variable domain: EAGVTQSPTHLIKTRGQQATLRCSPISGHTSVYWYQQALGLGLQFLLWYDEGEERNRGNFPPRFSGRQFPNYSSELNVNALELEDSALYLCASSLEVYPGLSDQPQHFGDGTRLSIL.

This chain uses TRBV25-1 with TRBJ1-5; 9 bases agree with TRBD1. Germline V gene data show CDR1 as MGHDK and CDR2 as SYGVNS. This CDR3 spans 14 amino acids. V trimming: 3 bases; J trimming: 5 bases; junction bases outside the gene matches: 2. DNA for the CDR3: TGTGCCAGCAGTGAGGGACAGGGCGATCAGCCCCAGCATTTT. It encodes CASSEGQGDQPQHF. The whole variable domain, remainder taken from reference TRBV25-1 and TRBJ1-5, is EADIYQTPRYLVIGTGKKITLECSQTMGHDKMYWYQQDPGMELHLIHYSYGVNSTEKGDLSSESTVSRIRTEHFPLTLESARPSHTSQYLCASSEGQGDQPQHFGDGTRLSIL.

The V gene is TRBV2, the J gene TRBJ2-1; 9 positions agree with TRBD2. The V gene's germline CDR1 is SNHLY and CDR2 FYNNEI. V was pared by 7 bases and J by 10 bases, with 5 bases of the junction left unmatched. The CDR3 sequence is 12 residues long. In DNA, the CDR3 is TGTGCCAGCACGGTTCTAGCGGGGGAGCAGTTCTTC. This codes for CASTVLAGEQFF.

DNA of the CDR3: TGTGCCAGCAGTTTACTTGGGGAGTATCGCGGGCCGAGCTCCTACAATGAGCAGTTCTTC. It translates to CASSLLGEYRGPSSYNEQFF. V and J are TRBV28 and TRBJ2-1, with D tentatively TRBD2 (5 bases). Trimming took off 2 bases at V and 0 bases at J, with 23 bases between the two ends. This CDR3 has 20 amino acids. Germline CDR1 and CDR2: MDHEN and SYDVKM.

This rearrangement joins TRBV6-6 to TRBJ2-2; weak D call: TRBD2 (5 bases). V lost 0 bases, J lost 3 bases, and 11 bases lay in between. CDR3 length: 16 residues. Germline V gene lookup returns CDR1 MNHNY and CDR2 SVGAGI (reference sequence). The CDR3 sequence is CASSYSARADTGELFF. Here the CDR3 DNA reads TGTGCCAGCAGTTACTCGGCGCGGGCCGACACCGGGGAGCTGTTTTTT.

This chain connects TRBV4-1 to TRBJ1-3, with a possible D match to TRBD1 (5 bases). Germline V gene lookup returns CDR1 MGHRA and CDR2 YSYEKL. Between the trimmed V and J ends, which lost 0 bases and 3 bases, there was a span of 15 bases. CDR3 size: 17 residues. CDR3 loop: CASSQDLPGLNGNTIYF. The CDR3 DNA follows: TGCGCCAGCAGCCAAGATCTTCCAGGGCTTAATGGAAACACCATATATTTT.

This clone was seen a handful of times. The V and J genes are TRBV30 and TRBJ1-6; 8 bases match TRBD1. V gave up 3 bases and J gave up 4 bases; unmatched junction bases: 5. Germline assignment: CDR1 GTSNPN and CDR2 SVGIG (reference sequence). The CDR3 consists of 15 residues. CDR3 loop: CAWSDGTGYNSPLHF. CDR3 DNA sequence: TGTGCCTGGAGCGACGGGACAGGTTATAATTCACCCCTCCACTTT. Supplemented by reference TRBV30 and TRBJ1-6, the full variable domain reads SQTIHQWPATLVQPVGSPLSLECTVEGTSNPNLYWYRQAAGRGLQLLFYSVGIGQISSEVPQNLSASRPQDRQFILSSKKLLLSDSGFYLCAWSDGTGYNSPLHFGNGTRLTVT.

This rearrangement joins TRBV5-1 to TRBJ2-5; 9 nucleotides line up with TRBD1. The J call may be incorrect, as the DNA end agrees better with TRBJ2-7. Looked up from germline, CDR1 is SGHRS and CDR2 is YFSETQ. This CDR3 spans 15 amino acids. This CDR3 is CASSLEGTGRYEQYF. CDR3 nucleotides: TGCGCCAGCAGCTTGGAGGGGACAGGGAGGTACGAGCAGTACTTC.